The 9 T cell receptor beta chains below all came from one sample that was sequenced in a study of OX40 agonist ivuxolimab in advanced cancers. Assay used: immunoSEQ multiplex PCR; TCRdb lists only in-frame clones, some missing. The sample holds about 90,000 clones, less than 95% seen once. The starting material was CD4+ or CD8+ T cells sorted from blood, obtained in a trial of the OX40 agonist ivuxolimab. These receptors originate from an adult with an advanced solid tumor such as melanoma, head and neck, liver or kidney cancer.

The chain joins TRBV5-4 to TRBJ1-4; 11 bases match TRBD1. Germline V gives CDR1 SGHNT, CDR2 YYREEE (reference sequence). The V segment lost 3 bases and the J segment 8 bases; nucleotides outside the gene matches: 6. CDR3 size: 15 residues. The CDR3 sequence: CASSSKGQGDEKLFF. The CDR3, as DNA: TGTGCCAGCAGCTCGAAGGGACAGGGGGACGAAAAACTGTTTTTT.

About this clone itself: An end of the junction differs from the germline gene, which may be a read error. The chain has TRBV5-1 and TRBJ2-2; D gene ambiguous. Germline CDR1 and CDR2: SGHRS and YFSETQ. This CDR3 has 11 residues. In nucleotides, the CDR3 is TGCGCCAGCACGAAAACCGGGGAGCTGTTTTTT. Protein product: CASTKTGELFF. Full variable domain (missing parts from reference TRBV5-1 and TRBJ2-2): KAGVTQTPRYLIKTRGQQVTLSCSPISGHRSVSWYQQTPGQGLQFLFEYFSETQRNKGNFPGRFSGRQFSNSRSEMNVSTLELGDSALYLCASTKTGELFFGEGSRLTVL.

V and J are TRBV11-1 and TRBJ2-3; the D is unclear. V was cut by 0 bases and J by 2 bases, with 9 bases left in between. Germline assignment: CDR1 SGHAT and CDR2 FQDESV (reference sequence). The CDR3 is made up of 15 amino acids. The CDR3 region has the DNA TGTGCCAGCAGCTTAGCGATAGGGATCACAGATACGCAGTATTTT. Its protein is CASSLAIGITDTQYF.

The chain recombines TRBV18 with TRBJ2-2; 13 nucleotides match TRBD2. Looked up from germline, CDR1 is KGHSH and CDR2 is LQKENI. The V and J ends lost 2 bases and 3 bases, in that order; junction bases with no gene match: 18. The CDR3 extends over 22 amino acids. CDR3 bases: TGTGCCAGCTCACCAGGGGAATTCGGGACTAGCGGGAAGAACGGGGACACCGGGGAGCTGTTTTTT. Translating it yields CASSPGEFGTSGKNGDTGELFF. Complete variable domain (other parts from reference TRBV18 and TRBJ2-2): NAGVMQNPRHLVRRRGQEARLRCSPMKGHSHVYWYRQLPEEGLKFMVYLQKENIIDESGMPKERFSAEFPKEGPSILRIQQVVRGDSAAYFCASSPGEFGTSGKNGDTGELFFGEGSRLTVL.

J is TRBJ2-7 and V is TRBV9, with D tentatively TRBD1 (5 bases). This CDR3 has 15 amino acids. Trimming took 0 bases from V and 0 from J, leaving 10 bases between them. Germline V CDR1 and CDR2: SGDLS, YYNGEE. Written as DNA, the CDR3 is TGTGCCAGCAGCGTAGGGCAGGGTCCCTCCTACGAGCAGTACTTC. Its translation: CASSVGQGPSYEQYF.

V usage is TRBV30 and J usage is TRBJ1-4; D gene ambiguous. The V end lost 2 bases, the J end lost 7 bases, and 11 bases lay between the germline ends. Germline V lookup: CDR1 GTSNPN, CDR2 SVGIG (reference sequence). This CDR3 has 13 amino acids. DNA of the CDR3: TGTGCCTGGAGTTTAGGGCGGGGTGAAAAACTGTTTTTT. This sequence encodes CAWSLGRGEKLFF.

This clone was picked up one time. This chain joins TRBV7-2 and TRBJ2-7, with TRBD1 as a possible D gene (5 bases). V was clipped by 1 base and J by 3 bases, with 13 bases between them. The CDR3 runs 15 residues. Looked up from germline, CDR1 is SGHTA and CDR2 is FQGNSA. The CDR3 nucleotides read TGTGCCAGCAGCTTAGTAGGGGCGGAGAGCTACGAGCAGTACTTC. The encoded protein is CASSLVGAESYEQYF.

The chain couples TRBV25-1 to TRBJ1-1, with a tentative D call TRBD1 (6 bases). Trimming took 4 bases from V and 1 from J, leaving 16 bases between them. This CDR3 is 16 amino acids long. In germline, CDR1 is MGHDK, CDR2 SYGVNS. The CDR3 region has the DNA TGTGCCAGCAGTGCCCTGGTCCGGGACAAGAACACTGAAGCTTTCTTT. Encoded protein: CASSALVRDKNTEAFF.

The CDR3 bases are TGTGCCAGCAGTTTGACTGGGGGCTCCTACGAGCAGTACTTC. Its protein product is CASSLTGGSYEQYF. V and J are TRBV27 and TRBJ2-7; D tentatively fits TRBD1 or TRBD2 (5 bases each). Germline V gives CDR1 MNHEY, CDR2 SMNVEV (reference sequence). Trimming cost V 3 bases and J 0 bases, with 9 bases left between them. The CDR3 contains 14 residues.